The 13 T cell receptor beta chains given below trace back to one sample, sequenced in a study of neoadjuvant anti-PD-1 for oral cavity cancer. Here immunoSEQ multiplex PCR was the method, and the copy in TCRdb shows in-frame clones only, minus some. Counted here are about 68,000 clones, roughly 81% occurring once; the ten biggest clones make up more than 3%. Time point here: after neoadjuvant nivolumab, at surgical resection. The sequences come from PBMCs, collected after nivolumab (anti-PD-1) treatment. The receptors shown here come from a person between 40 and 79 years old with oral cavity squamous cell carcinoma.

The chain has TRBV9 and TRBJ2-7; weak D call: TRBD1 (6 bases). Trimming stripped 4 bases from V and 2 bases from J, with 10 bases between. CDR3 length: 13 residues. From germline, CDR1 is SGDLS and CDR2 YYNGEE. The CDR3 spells CASSPGVTYEQYF. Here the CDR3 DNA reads TGTGCCAGCAGCCCAGGGGTTACCTACGAGCAGTACTTC. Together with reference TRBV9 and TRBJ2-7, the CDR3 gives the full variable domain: DSGVTQTPKHLITATGQRVTLRCSPRSGDLSVYWYQQSLDQGLQFLIQYYNGEERAKGNILERFSAQQFPDLHSELNLSSLELGDSALYFCASSPGVTYEQYFGPGTRLTVT.

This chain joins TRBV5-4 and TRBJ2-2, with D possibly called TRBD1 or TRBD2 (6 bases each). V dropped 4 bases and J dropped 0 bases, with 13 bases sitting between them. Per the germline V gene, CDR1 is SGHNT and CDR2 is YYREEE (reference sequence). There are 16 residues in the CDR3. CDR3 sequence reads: CASSGGTPTNTGELFF. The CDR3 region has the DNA TGTGCCAGCAGCGGCGGGACACCTACGAACACCGGGGAGCTGTTTTTT.

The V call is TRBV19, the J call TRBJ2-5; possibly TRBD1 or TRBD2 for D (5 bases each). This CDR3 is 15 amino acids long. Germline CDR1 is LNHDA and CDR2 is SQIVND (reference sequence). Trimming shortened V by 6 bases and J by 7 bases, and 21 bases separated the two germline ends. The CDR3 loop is CASRRGATGAGTQYF. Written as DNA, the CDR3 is TGTGCCAGTAGGAGAGGTGCGACTGGGGCGGGGACCCAGTACTTC.

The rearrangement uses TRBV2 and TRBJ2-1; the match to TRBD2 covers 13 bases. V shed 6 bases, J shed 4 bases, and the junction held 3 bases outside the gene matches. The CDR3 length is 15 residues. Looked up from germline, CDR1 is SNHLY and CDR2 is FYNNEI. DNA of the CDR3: TGTGCCAGCAGGCCGGGACTAGCGGGGTACAATGAGCAGTTCTTC. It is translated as CASRPGLAGYNEQFF.

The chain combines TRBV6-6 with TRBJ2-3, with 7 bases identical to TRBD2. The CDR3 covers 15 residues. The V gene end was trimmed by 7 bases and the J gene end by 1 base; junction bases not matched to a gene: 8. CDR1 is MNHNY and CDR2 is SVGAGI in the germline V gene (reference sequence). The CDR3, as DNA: TGTGCCAGCACCGCTCGGGCGGGGGGCACAGATACGCAGTATTTT. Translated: CASTARAGGTDTQYF.

The CDR3 nucleotides read TGTGCCAGCAGCTTAATGGACGAGCAGTACTTC. Translation: CASSLMDEQYF. J is TRBJ2-7 and V is TRBV11-1, with D unclear. The germline V gene has CDR1 SGHAT and CDR2 FQDESV (reference sequence). The CDR3 consists of 11 residues. Deletions cut 2 bases from V and 5 bases from J, with 4 bases between. Together with reference TRBV11-1 and TRBJ2-7, the CDR3 gives the full variable domain: EAEVAQSPRYKITEKSQAVAFWCDPISGHATLYWYRQILGQGPELLVQFQDESVVDDSQLPKDRFSAERLKGVDSTLKIQPAELGDSAMYLCASSLMDEQYFGPGTRLTVT.

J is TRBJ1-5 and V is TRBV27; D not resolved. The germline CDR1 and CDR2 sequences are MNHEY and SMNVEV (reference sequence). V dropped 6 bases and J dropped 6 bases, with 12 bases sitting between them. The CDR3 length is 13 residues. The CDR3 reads CASSEIWSQPQHF. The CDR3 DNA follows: TGTGCCAGCAGCGAGATTTGGAGTCAGCCCCAGCATTTT.

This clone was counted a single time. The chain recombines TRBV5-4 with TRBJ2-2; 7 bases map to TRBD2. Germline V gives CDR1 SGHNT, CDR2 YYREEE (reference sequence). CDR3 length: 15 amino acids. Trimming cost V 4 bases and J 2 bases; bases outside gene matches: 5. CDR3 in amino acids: CASSPGGRNTGELFF. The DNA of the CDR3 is TGTGCCAGCAGCCCGGGAGGTAGAAACACCGGGGAGCTGTTTTTT.

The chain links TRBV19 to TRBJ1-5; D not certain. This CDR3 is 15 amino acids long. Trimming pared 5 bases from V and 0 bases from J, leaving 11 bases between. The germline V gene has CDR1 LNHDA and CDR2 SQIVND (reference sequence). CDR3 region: CASSWQNPSNQPQHF. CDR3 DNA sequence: TGTGCCAGTAGTTGGCAGAACCCTAGCAATCAGCCCCAGCATTTT.

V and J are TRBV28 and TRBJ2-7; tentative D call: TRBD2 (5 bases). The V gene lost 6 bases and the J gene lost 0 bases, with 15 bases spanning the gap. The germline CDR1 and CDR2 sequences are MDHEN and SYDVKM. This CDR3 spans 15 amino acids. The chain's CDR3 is CASRSGGYSSYEQYF. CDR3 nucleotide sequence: TGTGCCAGCAGAAGTGGAGGCTACTCCTCCTACGAGCAGTACTTC.

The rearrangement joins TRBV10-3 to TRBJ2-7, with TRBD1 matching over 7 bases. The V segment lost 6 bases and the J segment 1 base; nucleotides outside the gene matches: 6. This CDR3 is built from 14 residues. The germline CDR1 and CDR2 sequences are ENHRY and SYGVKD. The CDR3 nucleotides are TGTGCCATCAGAGAGACAGGGATGTCCTACGAGCAGTACTTC. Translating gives CAIRETGMSYEQYF.

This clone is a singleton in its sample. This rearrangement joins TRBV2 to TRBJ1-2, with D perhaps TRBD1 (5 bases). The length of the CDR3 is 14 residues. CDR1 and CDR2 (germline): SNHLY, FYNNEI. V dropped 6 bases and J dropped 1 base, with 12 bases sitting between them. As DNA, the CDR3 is TGTGCCAGCAGGTTGGCAGGGAATAACTATGGCTACACCTTC. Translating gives CASRLAGNNYGYTF. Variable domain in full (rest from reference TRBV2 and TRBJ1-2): EPEVTQTPSHQVTQMGQEVILRCVPISNHLYFYWYRQILGQKVEFLVSFYNNEISEKSEIFDDQFSVERPDGSNFTLKIRSTKLEDSAMYFCASRLAGNNYGYTFGSGTRLTVV.

DNA for the CDR3: TGTGCCTGGAACCCCGGGACAGGGAGTTACGAGCAGTACTTC. This codes for CAWNPGTGSYEQYF. This sequence joins TRBV30 and TRBJ2-7; 9 bases match TRBD1. This CDR3 spans 14 amino acids. V was clipped by 4 bases and J by 4 bases; unmatched bases: 8. Germline CDR1 GTSNPN, CDR2 SVGIG (reference sequence).